This TCR beta chain emerged from a study of T cell changes during pregnancy in multiple sclerosis. This clone is a singleton in its sample. CDR1 MNHEY and CDR2 SMNVEV come from the germline V gene (reference sequence). Trimming took 5 bases from V and 6 from J; bases not matched to a gene: 10. The CDR3 is 16 amino acids. The data were produced by immunoSEQ multiplex PCR, yet TCRdb's version contains in-frame clones alone and is incomplete. This sample has roughly 90,000 clones, with just under 95% found just once. The chain links TRBV27 to TRBJ2-3, with 11 bases identical to TRBD2. The source was peripheral blood, collected in the first trimester of pregnancy. This receptor was identified in a female donor with multiple sclerosis, enrolled in a pregnancy study. CDR3 nucleotide sequence: TGTGCCAGCAGTATCTTGACTAGCGGGGACGTGGATACGCAGTATTTT. It specifies CASSILTSGDVDTQYF.